The 22 T cell receptor beta chains listed next were all sequenced from one sample in a study of blood T cells in healthy people across ages. The second PCR ran about 6 to 11 cycles with a sample-barcoded 5' primer and J-beta primers. TCRdb re-called the 5' RACE reads with MiXCR, one entry per CDR3 protein. The table records some 1.8 million distinct CDR3 sequences, 30% to 40% of them present only once. The material sequenced was blood. Receptor source: a human donor in good health.

This clonotype was observed a few times. The chain recombines TRBV28 with TRBJ1-2; D gene uncertain. V dropped 6 bases and J dropped 3 bases, with 11 bases sitting between them. The CDR3 covers 13 residues. Germline V gives CDR1 MDHEN, CDR2 SYDVKM. CDR3 coding DNA: TGTGCCAGCAGGCCGGTGGGGTACTATGGCTACACCTTC. It yields the protein CASRPVGYYGYTF.

This clonotype appeared a few times. A clone one base away is much larger, so this may be a read error. This chain joins TRBV12-3 or TRBV12-4 and TRBJ2-2; possible D gene TRBD2, 5 bases. The V end was cut by 7 bases, the J end by 3 bases, with 12 bases between. This CDR3 is built from 14 residues. The CDR3 reads CASTGGGYTGELFF. CDR3 DNA sequence: TGTGCCAGCACAGGCGGAGGATACACCGGGGAGCTGTTTTTT.

This clonotype was seen only a few times. The gene calls are TRBV20-1 and TRBJ1-1; D is undetermined. The CDR3 is made up of 15 amino acids. Germline V gene data show CDR1 as DFQATT and CDR2 as SNEGSKA (reference sequence). The germline V and J ends were trimmed by 4 bases and 0 bases, with 15 bases remaining between them. The CDR3 nucleotides are TGCAGTGCTATGGATCTTCAGGTCATGAACACTGAAGCTTTCTTT. The encoded protein is CSAMDLQVMNTEAFF.

J is TRBJ2-1 and V is TRBV27, with D possibly being TRBD1 (6 bases). Trimming took 3 bases from V and 1 from J, leaving 13 bases between them. The CDR3 covers 16 residues. Germline lookup yields CDR1 MNHEY and CDR2 SMNVEV (reference sequence). CDR3 nucleotide sequence: TGTGCCAGCAGTTTGGCAATTGGGACATCCTACAATGAGCAGTTCTTC. Its translation: CASSLAIGTSYNEQFF.

This clonotype was seen a handful of times. V usage is TRBV7-9 and J usage is TRBJ1-1; D is unresolved. V was trimmed by 2 bases and J by 7 bases, leaving 8 bases between them. The germline V gene has CDR1 SEHNR and CDR2 FQNEAQ (reference sequence). CDR3 length: 12 residues. CDR3 coding DNA: TGTGCCAGCAGCTTAAAGGCATTTGAAGCTTTCTTT. Protein sequence: CASSLKAFEAFF.

This clonotype has more than one count but fewer than ten. The V call is TRBV7-2, the J call TRBJ2-3; 8 positions agree with TRBD2. The germline V gene encodes CDR1 SGHTA and CDR2 FQGNSA. The junction had 6 bases not matched to a gene; V was cut back by 6 bases and J by 4 bases. The CDR3 covers 14 residues. The CDR3, as DNA: TGTGCCAGCAGGGAGGGACTAGGGGCAGATACGCAGTATTTT. Its translation is CASREGLGADTQYF. The full variable domain, completed using reference TRBV7-2 and TRBJ2-3, is GAGVSQSPSNKVTEKGKDVELRCDPISGHTALYWYRQSLGQGLEFLIYFQGNSAPDKSGLPSDRFSAERTGGSVSTLTIQRTQQEDSAVYLCASREGLGADTQYFGPGTRLTVL.

This clonotype has a handful of counts. The rearrangement links TRBV10-3 to TRBJ2-5; D could derive from TRBD1 or TRBD2 (6 bases each). Per germline, CDR1 ENHRY and CDR2 SYGVKD. V lost 8 bases, J lost 1 base, and 14 bases lay in between. The CDR3 is 14 residues long. The CDR3 spells CAIRGGGTQETQYF. CDR3 nucleotide sequence: TGTGCCATCCGCGGAGGGGGGACCCAAGAGACCCAGTACTTC.

The J gene is TRBJ2-3, the V gene TRBV7-2; TRBD2 matches 8 bases. Losses at the gene ends were 2 bases for V and 4 bases for J; bases not matched to a gene: 8. CDR3 length: 16 amino acids. Germline CDR1 reads SGHTA; CDR2 reads FQGNSA. The CDR3 reads CASSLRLAGLPDTQYF. The CDR3, as DNA: TGTGCCAGCAGCTTAAGGCTAGCGGGCCTCCCAGATACGCAGTATTTT.

This chain connects TRBV13 to TRBJ2-5; D might be TRBD1 (6 bases). The CDR3 has 14 residues. Germline CDR1 reads PRHDT; CDR2 reads FYEKMQ (reference sequence). Between the trimmed V and J ends, which lost 5 bases and 0 bases, there was a span of 10 bases. The CDR3 DNA follows: TGTGCCAGCAGCCACCGACAGGACCAAGAGACCCAGTACTTC. Amino acids: CASSHRQDQETQYF. The variable domain in full, completed from reference TRBV13 and TRBJ2-5, reads AAGVIQSPRHLIKEKRETATLKCYPIPRHDTVYWYQQGPGQDPQFLISFYEKMQSDKGSIPDRFSAQQFSDYHSELNMSSLELGDSALYFCASSHRQDQETQYFGPGTRLLVL.

The CDR3 loop is CASERNRGLQETQYF. The DNA for the CDR3 is TGTGCTAGCGAGAGAAACAGGGGACTACAAGAGACCCAGTACTTC. V usage is TRBV12-5 and J usage is TRBJ2-5, with D perhaps matching TRBD1 or TRBD2 (7 bases each). Trimming pared 9 bases from V and 2 bases from J, leaving 19 bases between. CDR1 is LGHNT, CDR2 FRNRAP, per germline. This CDR3 is 15 amino acids long.

CDR3 sequence: CASSQGEGWGLQETQFF. The CDR3 DNA is TGCGCCAGCAGCCAAGGGGAAGGTTGGGGGCTTCAAGAGACCCAGTTCTTC. The chain couples TRBV4-1 to TRBJ2-5; a possible D gene is TRBD1 (6 bases). The J call may not be correct, given that the DNA end is closer to TRBJ2-1. Germline CDR1 MGHRA, CDR2 YSYEKL. The CDR3 is 17 residues long.

The DNA of the CDR3 is TGTGCCATCAGTGACCCCCTAGGGCCAGGGGAGCAGTTCTTC. Encoded protein: CAISDPLGPGEQFF. The J gene is TRBJ2-1, the V gene TRBV10-3, with D maybe TRBD1 (5 bases). CDR1 and CDR2 (germline): ENHRY, SYGVKD. The CDR3 loop spans 14 amino acids. The V end lost 3 bases, the J end lost 10 bases, and 16 bases lay between the germline ends.

The chain carries TRBV9 and TRBJ1-2; maybe TRBD1 (6 bases). Germline assignment: CDR1 SGDLS and CDR2 YYNGEE. The ends were cut back, 3 bases at V and 1 base at J, with 13 bases in the middle. The CDR3 sequence is 15 residues long. The CDR3 is CASSALGGNNYGYTF. CDR3 nucleotide sequence: TGTGCCAGCAGCGCGCTAGGGGGAAATAACTATGGCTACACCTTC.

The V and J genes are TRBV7-8 and TRBJ1-1, with 9 bases fitting TRBD1. The CDR3 extends over 17 amino acids. With V trimmed by 6 bases and J by 3 bases, 14 bases remained unmatched. Looked up from germline, CDR1 is SGHVS and CDR2 is FQNEAQ. CDR3 residues: CASRTNYRDRADTEAFF. The CDR3 DNA reads as TGTGCCAGCAGGACAAACTACCGGGACAGGGCGGACACTGAAGCTTTCTTT.

This clonotype was seen more than once but under ten times. V usage is TRBV12-3 or TRBV12-4 and J usage is TRBJ2-7; 8 nucleotides line up with TRBD2. V dropped 6 bases and J dropped 5; count of bases not matched to a gene: 6. This CDR3 is built from 13 residues. CDR3 DNA sequence: TGTGCCAGCAGACCCGGGACTAGGAACGAGCAGTACTTC. Translated: CASRPGTRNEQYF.

This clonotype was counted a few times. This chain connects TRBV7-2 to TRBJ2-1, with D perhaps matching TRBD1 or TRBD2 (5 bases each). The CDR3 runs 15 residues. Germline V gene lookup returns CDR1 SGHTA and CDR2 FQGNSA. V gave up 4 bases and J gave up 9 bases, with 19 bases separating them. In DNA form, the CDR3 reads TGTGCCAGCAGCTCGTACCGTACAGGACTCAGTGAGCAGTTCTTC. It specifies CASSSYRTGLSEQFF.

The rearrangement links TRBV7-8 to TRBJ2-3, with 13 bases identical to TRBD2. Per the germline V gene, CDR1 is SGHVS and CDR2 is FQNEAQ. This CDR3 spans 16 amino acids. Losses at the gene ends were 6 bases for V and 2 bases for J; bases not matched to a gene: 5. DNA of the CDR3: TGTGCCAGCAGACGACTAGCGGGGGGTATCACAGATACGCAGTATTTT. Amino acid sequence: CASRRLAGGITDTQYF.

This clonotype was detected a few times. CDR3 coding DNA: TGTGCCTTGGGACGGGACAGCCAGCAGTACTTC. Encoded protein: CALGRDSQQYF. The chain carries TRBV6-5 and TRBJ2-7; 7 nucleotides match TRBD1. The V segment lost 11 bases and the J segment 8 bases; nucleotides outside the gene matches: 9. The CDR3 is 11 amino acids. Per the germline V gene, CDR1 is MNHEY and CDR2 is SVGAGI.

The genes are TRBV20-1 and TRBJ2-1; 10 nucleotides align to TRBD2. J was trimmed by 3 bases and V by 5 bases; bases with no gene match: 13. Germline CDR1 DFQATT, CDR2 SNEGSKA (reference sequence). This CDR3 has 17 residues. The chain's CDR3 is CSAFPVSGGPDYNEQFF. The CDR3 bases are TGCAGTGCTTTCCCTGTTAGCGGGGGGCCAGACTACAATGAGCAGTTCTTC.

This clonotype was counted only a few times. The chain is built from TRBV7-2 and TRBJ1-2; no clear D. V was pared by 1 base and J by 4 bases, with 13 bases between. The CDR3 totals 15 residues. Germline values: CDR1 SGHTA, CDR2 FQGNSA. The CDR3 nucleotides are TGTGCCAGCAGCTTAGTTCCCCAGGTGGGCTATGGCTACACCTTC. This translates into CASSLVPQVGYGYTF.

With regard to this clonotype: A much larger clone differs by one base, so this may be a read error. The genes are TRBV7-2 and TRBJ1-5; D is ambiguous. CDR3 length: 16 residues. The germline V gene has CDR1 SGHTA and CDR2 FQGNSA. Trimming removed 5 bases at V and 4 bases at J, with 18 bases between. CDR3 DNA: TGTGCCAGCAGCCCCAGTTCGGGCCATGCAAATCAGCCCCAGCATTTT. As protein: CASSPSSGHANQPQHF.

The chain combines TRBV27 with TRBJ1-6, with a weak D call TRBD1 (5 bases). From germline, CDR1 is MNHEY and CDR2 SMNVEV (reference sequence). CDR3 size: 13 residues. V was clipped by 2 bases and J by 10 bases, with 9 bases between them. CDR3 loop: CASSLARDSPLHF. CDR3 DNA: TGTGCCAGCAGTTTAGCGCGGGACTCACCCCTCCACTTT.